This T cell receptor beta chain was sequenced for a study of CD8+ T cells in alopecia areata. Regarding the study as a whole: Mice gave a clearer picture of TCR sharing than patients did, possibly for HLA-related reasons. Besides other cells, scalp samples also yield sequences of resident alphabeta T cells from normal skin. Lesional scalp displayed greater clonality than normal scalp, most notably in alopecia totalis/universalis.

This clone has a count of ten or more. Its antigen remains unknown. The same CDR3 arises from other DNA sequences in this sample as well. Following extraction, RNA underwent reverse transcription to cDNA, which served as the sequencing template. This table comes from immunoSEQ multiplex PCR, and its TCRdb copy is limited to in-frame clones, with some not included. Here the sample spans 150,000 to 200,000 clones, 59% being singletons. The receptor was derived from a human donor with alopecia areata. Sample: CD4+ T cells sorted from blood, taken at week 0.

The CDR3 spells CSVGRNTEAFF. In DNA form, the CDR3 reads TGCAGCGTTGGCCGGAACACTGAAGCTTTCTTT. The chain carries TRBV29-1 and TRBJ1-1; D gene ambiguous. V lost 4 bases to trimming and J lost 1 base, with 4 bases between them. Germline-derived CDR1 and CDR2 are SQVTM and ANQGSEA. The CDR3 extends over 11 amino acids.